This T cell receptor beta chain was documented in a study of CXCR3 chemokines and chemotherapy response in bladder cancer. The length of the CDR3 is 14 residues. CDR1 and CDR2 (germline): LNHDA, SQIVND (reference sequence). The germline V and J ends were trimmed by 2 bases and 0 bases, with 5 bases remaining between them. This clonotype was detected many times. From the PCR reads, TCRdb called clonotypes with MiXCR, one entry per CDR3 protein. This table holds around 8,800 distinct CDR3 sequences, under 25% found once. This specimen was taken from a patient whose treatment included neoadjuvant chemotherapy. This chain links TRBV19 with TRBJ2-4, with D hard to call. The clonotype originates from a human donor with bladder cancer that did not respond to neoadjuvant chemotherapy. The DNA of the CDR3 is TGTGCCAGTAGTATAAAAATAGCCAAAAACATTCAGTACTTC. This sequence encodes CASSIKIAKNIQYF.